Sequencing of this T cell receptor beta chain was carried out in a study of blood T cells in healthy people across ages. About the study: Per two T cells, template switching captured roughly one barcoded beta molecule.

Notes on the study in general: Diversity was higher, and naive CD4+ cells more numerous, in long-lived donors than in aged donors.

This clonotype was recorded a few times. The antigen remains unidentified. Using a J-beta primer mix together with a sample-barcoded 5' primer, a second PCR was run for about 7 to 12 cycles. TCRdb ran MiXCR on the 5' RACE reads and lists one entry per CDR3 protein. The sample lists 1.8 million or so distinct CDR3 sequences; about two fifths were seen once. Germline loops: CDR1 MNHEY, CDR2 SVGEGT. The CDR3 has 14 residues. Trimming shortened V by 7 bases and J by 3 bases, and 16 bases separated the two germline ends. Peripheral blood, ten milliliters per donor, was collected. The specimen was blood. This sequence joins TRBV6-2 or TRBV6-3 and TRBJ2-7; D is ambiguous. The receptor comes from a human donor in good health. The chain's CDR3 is CASTRTGLRYEQYF. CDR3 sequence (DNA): TGTGCCAGCACCCGGACCGGGCTTCGCTACGAGCAGTACTTC.